This TCR beta chain appears in the sequencing data of a study of blood T cell repertoires in COVID-19. Study summary: Some COVID-19 samples were acute and others convalescent; all came from the United States, Italy and Spain. T cells, B-cell-depleted T cells, or PBMCs provided the cDNA or gDNA that served as material.

Original processing notes: The authors estimated nucleated cell counts from reference gene primer amplification. TCRdb's table, derived via immunoSEQ multiplex PCR, lists solely in-frame clones and lacks some. V and J calls and clone size follow that table, whereas D and trimming were derived from the DNA. Of nearly 110,000 clones detected, about 80% appear once; the ten largest clones hold 4% to 5.5%. Only one count was recorded for this clone. The CDR3 runs to 15 residues. V lost 7 bases to trimming and J lost 2 bases; unmatched junction nucleotides: 5. Germline V gene lookup returns CDR1 LNHDA and CDR2 SQIVND (reference sequence).

The source of this sequence is a man in his sixties or seventies with acute or convalescent COVID-19. The sample taken for sequencing was peripheral blood. V and J are TRBV19 and TRBJ2-3; 11 nucleotides match TRBD2. Written as DNA, the CDR3 is TGTGCCAGTAACCCTAGCGGGGGGCACACAGATACGCAGTATTTT. As protein: CASNPSGGHTDTQYF. The whole variable domain, filled in from reference TRBV19 and TRBJ2-3, reads DGGITQSPKYLFRKEGQNVTLSCEQNLNHDAMYWYRQDPGQGLRLIYYSQIVNDFQKGDIAEGYSVSREKKESFPLTVTSAQKNPTAFYLCASNPSGGHTDTQYFGPGTRLTVL.